This T cell receptor (beta chain) was identified during a study of T cells expressing NK-cell markers (dated by TCRdb to between 2020 and 2021). For the study in its entirety: In sorted CD3+CD56+NKG2C+, CD3+CD56+NKG2C- and CD3+CD56-NKG2C+ T-cell subsets from several donors, TCR beta-chain repertoires were profiled. Of the eight sequenced donors, seven were found to be HCMV-seropositive and one was found to be HCMV-seronegative. Randomly selected healthy volunteers, three men and five women, were used as the eight sequenced donors. Illumina HiSeq 2000/2500, MiSeq or NextSeq was used to sequence libraries as 2 x 150 bp reads.

Instrument used: Illumina HiSeq 2000. The TCR beta cDNA libraries were made using 5'RACE template switching, a step that added both a universal primer site and unique molecular identifiers. cDNA synthesis was primed from the TCR beta constant segment and was followed by two successive PCR amplification steps. The paper's processing steps were these. Reads were demultiplexed and grouped by UMI with MIGEC, and clonotypes were assembled and quantified with MiTCR. Only TCR cDNA sequences supported by at least two reads were kept to exclude erroneous sequences. Downstream repertoire analysis used the tcR package, and clonotypes were matched across fractions by CDR3 nucleotide sequence plus V segment. VDJmatch was used to annotate antigen specificity against VDJdb, with one amino acid substitution allowed in CDR3. Based on TCRdb reprocessing of the reads, there is one entry per CDR3 protein sequence, and DNA is missing. TCRdb, not the authors, supplied the V and J calls. For this sample, the table gives hundreds of thousands of distinct CDR3 sequences. Of the sample, about 3.6% falls within the top ten clones.

Reading from cysteine to phenylalanine, the CDR3 counts 16 amino acids. A DNA sequence was not provided. Taken from the germline V gene, the CDR1 and CDR2 loops are SGHRS and YFSETQ. In regard to this clonotype: Its antigen is still unknown.

The study at large found these results: Those dominant clonotypes were again the most abundant among CD3+CD56-NKG2C+ cells in several donors, at roughly 25-60.1%. In five to seven donors, the dominant CD3+CD56+NKG2C+ clonotypes were among the top 10 CD8+ clonotypes and accounted for about 1.0-7.0% of CD8+ T cells. Whether the expanded NKG2C-expressing T cell clones were specific for HCMV antigens was left unclear.

HCMV-specific IgG was detected in serum with a commercial ELISA kit to determine HCMV serostatus. Ficoll density gradient centrifugation was used to isolate peripheral blood mononuclear cells from blood. The TCR sequence derives from a man in his late teens or twenties in good health. Donor details come from another sample of the same person, matched by shared clones. The chain couples TRBV5-1 to TRBJ2-1; TCRdb's assignment of TRBD2 cannot be checked, as there is no DNA. The sample taken for sequencing was blood T cells: a sorted CD56 or NKG2C T cell subset, CD4+ or CD8+ T cells, or bulk PBMC T cells (not recorded which). CDR3 region: CASSPLAGESYNEQFF. The CDR3 plus the reference TRBV5-1 and TRBJ2-1 genes for the other parts give the full variable domain: KAGVTQTPRYLIKTRGQQVTLSCSPISGHRSVSWYQQTPGQGLQFLFEYFSETQRNKGNFPGRFSGRQFSNSRSEMNVSTLELGDSALYLCASSPLAGESYNEQFFGPGTRLTVL.